The rows below give T cell receptor beta chains drawn from one sample of a study of T cell repertoires in cytomegalovirus infection. TCRdb processed the reads anew with MiXCR; each CDR3 protein has one entry. The sample includes about 310,000 distinct CDR3 sequences, 15% to 20% of them seen just once. Specimen: PBMCs. These receptors came from a human donor in good health (CMV status not recorded). Some clones in this sample may be carry-over from other donors' samples. The CDR3 runs from the conserved cysteine through the conserved F or W. The D gene is left open where the match is weak. Only part of the rows carry a size: once, few, many, or a class if the clone is expanded.

few,TRBJ2-7,.,TRBV19,CASSTIGTHYEQYF,TGTGCCAGTAGTACGATTGGGACACACTACGAGCAGTACTTC
.,TRBJ2-5,TRBD2,TRBV7-6,CASSFGTSGEETQYF,TGTGCTAGCAGCTTCGGGACTAGCGGGGAAGAGACCCAGTACTTC
.,TRBJ2-2,.,TRBV27,CASSPSPGELFF,TGTGCCAGCAGTCCTAGTCCCGGGGAGCTGTTTTTT
few,TRBJ2-3,TRBD1,TRBV7-3,CASSKGGSSTDTQYF,TGTGCCTCCAGCAAAGGGGGCAGTAGCACAGATACGCAGTATTTT
.,TRBJ2-4,.,TRBV2,CASSDRGLGIQYF,TGTGCCAGCAGTGACAGGGGATTAGGCATTCAGTACTTC
many,TRBJ2-7,.,TRBV12-3/TRBV12-4,CASRGGGPYEQYF,TGTGCCAGTCGTGGGGGGGGGCCCTACGAGCAGTACTTC
few,TRBJ1-2,.,TRBV5-6,CASSLYVRDTYGYTF,TGTGCCAGCAGCTTATACGTCCGGGACACTTATGGCTACACCTTC
.,TRBJ2-3,TRBD1,TRBV11-3,CASSSGTGTGTRDTQYF,TGTGCCAGCAGCTCTGGGACCGGGACAGGTACCCGGGATACGCAGTATTTT
.,TRBJ1-2,TRBD1,TRBV28,CASSRKISGGNYGYTF,TGTGCCAGCAGTCGAAAAATTTCAGGGGGCAACTATGGCTACACCTTC
many,TRBJ1-3,.,TRBV11-2,CASSSPSREAGNTIYF,TGTGCCAGCAGCTCACCCTCCAGGGAAGCTGGAAACACCATATATTTT
few,TRBJ1-4,TRBD1,TRBV12-3/TRBV12-4,CASSLRTGLLGARSTNEKLFF,TGTGCCAGCAGTTTGAGGACAGGGTTGTTGGGGGCGAGGTCCACTAATGAAAAACTGTTTTTT
.,TRBJ2-3,.,TRBV6-2/TRBV6-3,CASRKSGYTQYF,TGTGCCAGCAGAAAGAGTGGGTATACGCAGTATTTT
.,TRBJ2-7,.,TRBV28,CASKSFGTPYEQYF,TGTGCCAGCAAAAGTTTTGGGACTCCCTACGAGCAGTACTTC
.,TRBJ2-1,.,TRBV5-1,CASSLRGSPNEQFF,TGCGCCAGCAGCTTGAGGGGTAGCCCCAATGAGCAGTTCTTC
many,TRBJ1-3,.,TRBV20-1,CSARDHGTKNTIYF,TGCAGTGCTAGAGATCACGGGACTAAGAACACCATATATTTT
few,TRBJ2-2,TRBD1,TRBV10-3,CAIGTGDRNTGELFF,TGTGCCATCGGAACAGGGGATCGCAACACCGGGGAGCTGTTTTTT
few,TRBJ2-2,.,TRBV6-6,CASSARTFEELFF,TGTGCCAGCAGTGCGCGGACCTTCGAGGAGCTGTTTTTT
.,TRBJ1-3,TRBD1,TRBV19,CASTAGTGGGNTIYF,TGTGCCAGTACCGCCGGGACAGGGGGGGGAAACACCATATATTTT
.,TRBJ1-5,TRBD1,TRBV18,CASSPPGQGGNQPQHF,TGTGCCAGCTCACCACCGGGACAGGGTGGCAATCAGCCCCAGCATTTT
few,TRBJ1-2,TRBD1,TRBV24-1,CATSDQTGGGYGYTF,TGTGCCACCAGTGATCAGACAGGGGGTGGCTATGGCTACACCTTC
many,TRBJ1-4,.,TRBV27,CASSINQNRVNEKLFF,TGTGCCAGCAGCATCAACCAAAACAGGGTAAATGAAAAACTGTTTTTT
.,TRBJ2-1,TRBD2,TRBV6-5,CASSYTGTSGMSSYNEQFF,TGTGCCAGCAGTTACACCGGGACTAGCGGGATGAGCTCCTACAATGAGCAGTTCTTC
many,TRBJ2-1,.,TRBV11-1,CASSLTAGLTDEQFF,TGTGCCAGCAGCTTAACGGCGGGGCTAACTGATGAGCAGTTCTTC
.,TRBJ2-7,.,TRBV20-1,CSARRGTVYEQYF,TGCAGTGCTAGGAGGGGGACGGTCTACGAGCAGTACTTC
.,TRBJ2-6,.,TRBV27,CASSPYSGANVLTF,TGTGCCAGCAGTCCCTACTCTGGGGCCAACGTCCTGACTTTC
.,TRBJ2-1,.,TRBV7-3,CASSLRGVPYNEQFF,TGTGCCAGCAGCCTCAGGGGGGTTCCCTACAATGAGCAGTTCTTC
many,TRBJ1-4,TRBD1,TRBV12-3/TRBV12-4,CASSPGTGNEKLFF,TGTGCCAGCAGTCCTGGGACAGGCAATGAAAAACTGTTTTTT
many,TRBJ2-5,.,TRBV4-1,CASSPEDSPRETQYF,TGCGCCAGCAGCCCCGAAGACTCCCCTCGGGAGACCCAGTACTTC
.,TRBJ2-5,.,TRBV4-1,CASSHHPRQRQETQYF,TGCGCCAGCAGCCACCACCCCCGCCAGCGACAAGAGACCCAGTACTTC
many,TRBJ2-1,TRBD2,TRBV7-8,CASSPKSPHERGAYNEQFF,TGTGCCAGCAGCCCCAAATCTCCCCACGAGCGGGGGGCGTACAATGAGCAGTTCTTC
many,TRBJ2-5,.,TRBV28,CASSEVRETQYF,TGTGCCAGCAGCGAGGTCCGGGAGACCCAGTACTTC
few,TRBJ2-5,.,TRBV7-9,CASSLEPHQETQYF,TGTGCCAGCAGCTTAGAGCCCCACCAAGAGACCCAGTACTTC
.,TRBJ1-5,.,TRBV4-1,CASSPVVGSNQPQHF,TGCGCCAGCAGCCCAGTAGTGGGGAGCAATCAGCCCCAGCATTTT
.,TRBJ1-5,.,TRBV5-1,CASSLSGASNQPQHF,TGCGCCAGCAGCTTGTCGGGAGCTAGCAATCAGCCCCAGCATTTT
.,TRBJ1-3,.,TRBV6-1,CASSEGSSGNTIYF,TGTGCCAGCAGTGAAGGTAGCTCTGGAAACACCATATATTTT
many,TRBJ1-5,.,TRBV7-3,CASSLDRDQPQHF,TGTGCCAGCAGCTTAGATCGGGATCAGCCCCAGCATTTT
few,TRBJ1-4,.,TRBV28,CASSLMRSGEKLFF,TGTGCCAGCAGTTTAATGAGGTCTGGTGAAAAACTGTTTTTT
.,TRBJ2-1,TRBD2,TRBV5-4,CASSFSGGFNEQFF,TGTGCCAGCAGCTTCAGCGGGGGGTTCAATGAGCAGTTCTTC
many,TRBJ2-2,.,TRBV7-2,CASGLSINTGELFF,TGTGCCAGCGGCTTATCAATAAACACCGGGGAGCTGTTTTTT
many,TRBJ2-4,TRBD1,TRBV2,CASSEGQGNIQYF,TGTGCCAGCAGTGAAGGACAGGGGAACATTCAGTACTTC
few,TRBJ2-1,.,TRBV5-1,CASSLERPGPYNEQFF,TGCGCCAGCAGCTTGGAGAGGCCCGGACCCTACAATGAGCAGTTCTTC
.,TRBJ2-6,.,TRBV5-1,CASSWGAGSSGANVLTF,TGCGCCAGCAGCTGGGGCGCAGGGAGCTCTGGGGCCAACGTCCTGACTTTC
few,TRBJ2-7,.,TRBV6-1,CASSEPSHEQYF,TGTGCCAGCAGTGAACCCAGCCACGAGCAGTACTTC
.,TRBJ1-6,TRBD1,TRBV12-3/TRBV12-4,CASSPRDSASPLHF,TGTGCCAGCTCACCCCGGGACAGTGCTTCACCCCTCCACTTT
many,TRBJ1-2,.,TRBV7-2,CASSLGYRTDYTF,TGTGCCAGCAGCCTCGGTTATAGGACAGACTACACCTTC
many,TRBJ2-1,.,TRBV24-1,CATSDSRVPHNEQFF,TGTGCCACCAGTGATTCGCGGGTTCCCCACAATGAGCAGTTCTTC
.,TRBJ1-6,.,TRBV7-8,CASSQIPNSPLHF,TGTGCCAGCAGCCAAATACCGAATTCACCCCTCCACTTT
many,TRBJ2-2,.,TRBV6-2/TRBV6-3,CASINGVGELFF,TGTGCCAGCATCAATGGAGTCGGGGAGCTGTTTTTT
few,TRBJ2-1,.,TRBV24-1,CATSADEFIVDEQFF,TGTGCCACCAGTGCGGATGAGTTCATTGTCGATGAGCAGTTCTTC